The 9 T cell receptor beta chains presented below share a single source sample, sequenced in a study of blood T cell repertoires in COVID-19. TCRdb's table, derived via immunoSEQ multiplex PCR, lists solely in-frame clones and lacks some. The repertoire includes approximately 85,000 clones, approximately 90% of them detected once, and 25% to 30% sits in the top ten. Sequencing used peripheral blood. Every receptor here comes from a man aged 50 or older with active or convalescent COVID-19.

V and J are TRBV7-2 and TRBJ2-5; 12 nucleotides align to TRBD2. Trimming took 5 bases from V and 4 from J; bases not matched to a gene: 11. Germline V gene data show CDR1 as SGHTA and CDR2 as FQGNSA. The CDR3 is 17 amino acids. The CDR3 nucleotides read TGTGCCAGCAGCCCAAGGACTAGCGGGATCTCGGGAGAGACCCAGTACTTC. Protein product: CASSPRTSGISGETQYF.

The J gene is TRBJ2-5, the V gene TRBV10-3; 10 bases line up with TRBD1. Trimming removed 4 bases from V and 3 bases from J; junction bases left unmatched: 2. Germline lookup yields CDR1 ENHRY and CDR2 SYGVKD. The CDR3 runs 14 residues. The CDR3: CAISGQGAEETQYF. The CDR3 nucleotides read TGTGCCATCAGTGGACAGGGGGCCGAAGAGACCCAGTACTTC.

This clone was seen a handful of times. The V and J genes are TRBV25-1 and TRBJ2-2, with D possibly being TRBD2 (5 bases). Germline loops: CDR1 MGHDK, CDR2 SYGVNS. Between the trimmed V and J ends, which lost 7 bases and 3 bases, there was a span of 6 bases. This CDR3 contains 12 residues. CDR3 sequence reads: CASIGDTGELFF. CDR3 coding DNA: TGTGCCAGCATCGGGGACACCGGGGAGCTGTTTTTT. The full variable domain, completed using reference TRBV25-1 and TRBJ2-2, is EADIYQTPRYLVIGTGKKITLECSQTMGHDKMYWYQQDPGMELHLIHYSYGVNSTEKGDLSSESTVSRIRTEHFPLTLESARPSHTSQYLCASIGDTGELFFGEGSRLTVL.

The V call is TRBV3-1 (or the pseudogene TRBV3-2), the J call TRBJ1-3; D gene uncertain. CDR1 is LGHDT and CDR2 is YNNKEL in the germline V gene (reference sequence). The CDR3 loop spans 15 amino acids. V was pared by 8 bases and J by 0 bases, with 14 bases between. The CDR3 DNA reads TGTGCCAGCTCCTTAACCCCGGGCTCTGGAAACACCATATATTTT. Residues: CASSLTPGSGNTIYF.

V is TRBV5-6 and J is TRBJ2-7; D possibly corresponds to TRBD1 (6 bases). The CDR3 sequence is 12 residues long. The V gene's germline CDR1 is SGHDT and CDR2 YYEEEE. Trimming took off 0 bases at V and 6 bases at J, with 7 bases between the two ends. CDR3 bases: TGTGCCAGCAGCTTGGCGGACAGCGAGCAGTACTTC. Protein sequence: CASSLADSEQYF.

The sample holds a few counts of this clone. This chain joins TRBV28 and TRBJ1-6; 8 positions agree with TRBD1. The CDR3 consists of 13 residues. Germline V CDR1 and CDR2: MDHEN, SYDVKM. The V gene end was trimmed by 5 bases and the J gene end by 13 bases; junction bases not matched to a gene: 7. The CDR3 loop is CASSGAGGGPLHF. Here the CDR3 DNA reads TGTGCCAGCAGTGGGGCAGGGGGCGGTCCCCTCCACTTT.

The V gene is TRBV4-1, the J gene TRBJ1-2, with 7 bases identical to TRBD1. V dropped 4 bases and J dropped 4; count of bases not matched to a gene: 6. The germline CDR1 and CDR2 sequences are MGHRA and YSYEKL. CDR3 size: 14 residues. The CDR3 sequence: CASSPGQDRYGYTF. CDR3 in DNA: TGCGCCAGCAGCCCCGGACAGGATCGCTATGGCTACACCTTC.

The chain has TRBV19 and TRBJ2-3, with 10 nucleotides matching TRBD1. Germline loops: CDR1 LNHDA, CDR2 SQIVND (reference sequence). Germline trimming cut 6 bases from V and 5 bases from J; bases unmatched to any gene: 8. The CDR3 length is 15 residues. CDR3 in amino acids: CASSSGQGRVDTQYF. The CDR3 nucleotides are TGTGCCAGTAGCTCGGGACAGGGGAGGGTAGATACGCAGTATTTT.

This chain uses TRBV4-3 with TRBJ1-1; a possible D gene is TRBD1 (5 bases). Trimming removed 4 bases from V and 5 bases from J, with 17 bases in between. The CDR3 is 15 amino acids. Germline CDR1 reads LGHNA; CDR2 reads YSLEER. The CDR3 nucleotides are TGCGCCAGCAGCCGTTCAAGAGTGGGGGGGACTGAAGCTTTCTTT. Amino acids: CASSRSRVGGTEAFF.